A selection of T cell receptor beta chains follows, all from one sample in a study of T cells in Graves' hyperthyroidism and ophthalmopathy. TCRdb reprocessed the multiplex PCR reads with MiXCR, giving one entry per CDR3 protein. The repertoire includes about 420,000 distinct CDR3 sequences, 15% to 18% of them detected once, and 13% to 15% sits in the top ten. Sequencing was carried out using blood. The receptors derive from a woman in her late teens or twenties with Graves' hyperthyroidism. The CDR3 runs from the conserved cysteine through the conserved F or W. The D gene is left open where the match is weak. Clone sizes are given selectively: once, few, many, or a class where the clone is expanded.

cdr3_nt: TGTGCCACCAGTGGCCAGTTATCCTACAATGAGCAGTTCTTC
cdr3_aa: CATSGQLSYNEQFF
clone_size: few
j_call: TRBJ2-1
cdr3_length: 14
v_call: TRBV24-1
d_call: .

cdr3_nt: TGTGCCACCAGTGATTTGAAGTACCCTAGCTATGCTGAGCAGTTCTTC
cdr3_aa: CATSDLKYPSYAEQFF
clone_size: .
j_call: TRBJ2-1
cdr3_length: 16
v_call: TRBV24-1
d_call: .

cdr3_nt: TGTGCCAGCAGCCTGTATAGAGGGTACCAAGAGACCCAGTACTTC
cdr3_aa: CASSLYRGYQETQYF
clone_size: many
j_call: TRBJ2-5
cdr3_length: 15
v_call: TRBV7-9
d_call: .

cdr3_nt: TGCAGCGCACATATTAGGGGGGTTGGGAGTCCAACCTCTACCTATGGCTACACCTTC
cdr3_aa: CSAHIRGVGSPTSTYGYTF
clone_size: few
j_call: TRBJ1-2
cdr3_length: 19
v_call: TRBV29-1
d_call: .

cdr3_nt: TGTGCCAGCAGTTATGACAGGGGGGTTAATGAGCAGTTCTTC
cdr3_aa: CASSYDRGVNEQFF
clone_size: many
j_call: TRBJ2-1
cdr3_length: 14
v_call: TRBV2
d_call: TRBD1

cdr3_nt: TGTGCCAGCATTTCGAGGGGGTCAGATACGCAGTATTTT
cdr3_aa: CASISRGSDTQYF
clone_size: few
j_call: TRBJ2-3
cdr3_length: 13
v_call: TRBV3-1
d_call: .

cdr3_nt: TGTGCCAGCAGTCGCCGGACAGGGATAACTGAAGCTTTCTTT
cdr3_aa: CASSRRTGITEAFF
clone_size: many
j_call: TRBJ1-1
cdr3_length: 14
v_call: TRBV6-1
d_call: TRBD1

cdr3_nt: TGTGCCAGCAGTTTGTCCCCCCACAGGCCCTACTACGAGCAGTACTTC
cdr3_aa: CASSLSPHRPYYEQYF
clone_size: few
j_call: TRBJ2-7
cdr3_length: 16
v_call: TRBV28
d_call: .

cdr3_nt: TGTGCCAGTAGCCTTCTACCTTCTGGGAACACTGAAGCTTTCTTT
cdr3_aa: CASSLLPSGNTEAFF
clone_size: .
j_call: TRBJ1-1
cdr3_length: 15
v_call: TRBV19
d_call: .

cdr3_nt: TGTGCCAGCTCACTTCGGACAGGGGGCAGGGATACGCAGTATTTT
cdr3_aa: CASSLRTGGRDTQYF
clone_size: many
j_call: TRBJ2-3
cdr3_length: 15
v_call: TRBV18
d_call: TRBD1

cdr3_nt: TGTGCCAGCAAAGCTGGTAGCACAGATACGCAGTATTTT
cdr3_aa: CASKAGSTDTQYF
clone_size: .
j_call: TRBJ2-3
cdr3_length: 13
v_call: TRBV28
d_call: .

cdr3_nt: TGTGCCATCAGTGAGATCTTTAGCGGGAGGGAATACAATGAGCAGTTCTTC
cdr3_aa: CAISEIFSGREYNEQFF
clone_size: few
j_call: TRBJ2-1
cdr3_length: 17
v_call: TRBV10-3
d_call: TRBD2

cdr3_nt: TGTGCCAGCAGCGCGGGACTAGCTCTACCGACCCAGTACTTC
cdr3_aa: CASSAGLALPTQYF
clone_size: .
j_call: TRBJ2-5
cdr3_length: 14
v_call: TRBV5-6
d_call: TRBD2

cdr3_nt: TGTGCCAGCAGTTACCAGGGGAAGGATGGCTACACCTTC
cdr3_aa: CASSYQGKDGYTF
clone_size: many
j_call: TRBJ1-2
cdr3_length: 13
v_call: TRBV6-1
d_call: .

cdr3_nt: TGTGCCAGCAGTTACTATCTACAGGGACGCAATCAGCCCCAGCATTTT
cdr3_aa: CASSYYLQGRNQPQHF
clone_size: many
j_call: TRBJ1-5
cdr3_length: 16
v_call: TRBV6-2/TRBV6-3
d_call: .

cdr3_nt: TGTGCCGGCAGTTTCGGACAGGGGGCAATCTATGGCTACACCTTC
cdr3_aa: CAGSFGQGAIYGYTF
clone_size: .
j_call: TRBJ1-2
cdr3_length: 15
v_call: TRBV27
d_call: TRBD1

cdr3_nt: TGTGCCAGCAGCTTAAAATTGATACAGGGGAACACCGGGGAGCTGTTTTTT
cdr3_aa: CASSLKLIQGNTGELFF
clone_size: few
j_call: TRBJ2-2
cdr3_length: 17
v_call: TRBV11-2
d_call: .

cdr3_nt: TGTGCCAGCAGTGGGACAGGAATATCCTACAATGAGCAGTTCTTC
cdr3_aa: CASSGTGISYNEQFF
clone_size: many
j_call: TRBJ2-1
cdr3_length: 15
v_call: TRBV2
d_call: TRBD1

cdr3_nt: TGCAGCGTTGGACAGTCCTATGGCTACACCTTC
cdr3_aa: CSVGQSYGYTF
clone_size: .
j_call: TRBJ1-2
cdr3_length: 11
v_call: TRBV29-1
d_call: .

cdr3_nt: TGTGCCAGCAGCCAAGATGATCACTCTGGAAACACCATATATTTT
cdr3_aa: CASSQDDHSGNTIYF
clone_size: many
j_call: TRBJ1-3
cdr3_length: 15
v_call: TRBV3-1
d_call: .

cdr3_nt: TGCAGTGCTAGAGGGGGGACTAGCGGGAGGGTCTCCTACAATGAGCAGTTCTTC
cdr3_aa: CSARGGTSGRVSYNEQFF
clone_size: few
j_call: TRBJ2-1
cdr3_length: 18
v_call: TRBV20-1
d_call: TRBD2

cdr3_nt: TGTGCCAGCAGTGAAGTGGGGGCAAACTATGGCTACACCTTC
cdr3_aa: CASSEVGANYGYTF
clone_size: many
j_call: TRBJ1-2
cdr3_length: 14
v_call: TRBV6-1
d_call: .